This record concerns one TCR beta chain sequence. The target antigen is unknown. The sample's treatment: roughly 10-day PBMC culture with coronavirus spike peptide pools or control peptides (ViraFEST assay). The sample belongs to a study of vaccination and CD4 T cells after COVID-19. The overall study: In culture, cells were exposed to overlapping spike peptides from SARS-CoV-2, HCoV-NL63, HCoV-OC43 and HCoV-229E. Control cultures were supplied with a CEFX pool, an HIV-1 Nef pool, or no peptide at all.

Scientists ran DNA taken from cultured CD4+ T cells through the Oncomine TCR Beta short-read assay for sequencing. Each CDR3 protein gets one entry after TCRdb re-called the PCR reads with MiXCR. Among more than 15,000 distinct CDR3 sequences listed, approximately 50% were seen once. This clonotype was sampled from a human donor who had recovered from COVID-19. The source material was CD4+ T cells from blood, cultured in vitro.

CDR3 region: CASSAGTGAGNTIYF. Here the CDR3 DNA reads TGTGCCAGCAGCGCTGGGACAGGGGCTGGAAACACCATATATTTT. This chain joins TRBV7-9 and TRBJ1-3; 10 bases align to TRBD1. CDR1 is SEHNR and CDR2 is FQNEAQ in the germline V gene (reference sequence). Trimming cost V 5 bases and J 2 bases; bases outside gene matches: 3. The CDR3 loop spans 15 amino acids.